Shown below are 8 T cell receptor delta chains from a single sample sequenced in a study of gamma-delta T cells after stem cell transplantation. TCRdb called clones anew from the RT-PCR reads with CATT. The table lists about 2,200 delta-chain clones, less than 4% of them singletons. The sample comprised gamma-delta T cells. The receptors were gathered from a human donor. It is not recorded whose cells these are; they may come from a transplant donor.

This clone was seen more than once but under ten times. The protein that TCRdb holds for this DNA derives from a much larger clone and differs from the translated DNA at residue 17, which likely indicates a read error; the protein shown here is translated from the DNA. The chain is built from TRDV2 and TRDJ3, with 13 bases lining up with TRDD3. The CDR3 totals 19 residues. Germline-derived CDR1 and CDR2 are GEAIGNYY and EKD. DNA for the CDR3: TGTGCCTGTGACGGGGTACTGGGGGATACGCCCTGGGACACCCGACAGGTGTTTTTC. It yields the protein CACDGVLGDTPWDTRQVFF.

This clone turned up a few times. The protein TCRdb lists belongs to a much larger clone and differs from this DNA's translation at residue 4, which points to a read error; the protein shown is made from the DNA. The chain has TRDV2 and TRDJ1; weak D call: TRDD3 (5 bases). Germline CDR1 and CDR2: GEAIGNYY and EKD. The CDR3 spans 15 residues. V lost 6 bases to trimming and J lost 4 bases, with 20 bases between them. CDR3 DNA sequence: TGTGCCTGTCCAAATTTACTGGAGAACCGCGATAAACTCATCTTT. This gives the protein CACPNLLENRDKLIF.

The chain combines TRDV2 with TRDJ1; TRDD3 aligns across 12 bases. J was trimmed by 2 bases and V by 0 bases; bases with no gene match: 9. The CDR3 sequence is 18 residues long. The germline CDR1 and CDR2 sequences are GEAIGNYY and EKD. This chain's CDR3 is CACDTVGLGDTRTDKLIF. The CDR3 nucleotides are TGTGCCTGTGACACCGTAGGGCTGGGGGATACGAGAACCGATAAACTCATCTTT.

This clone was observed a handful of times. The same CDR3 can be traced to other DNA sequences in this sample. The V gene is TRDV2, the J gene TRDJ1; possibly TRDD3 for D (6 bases). With 0 bases removed from V and 0 bases from J, the gap between germline ends came to 16 bases. CDR1 is GEAIGNYY, CDR2 EKD, per germline. The CDR3 totals 17 residues. In DNA, the CDR3 is TGTGCCTGTGACACCGTCTCGGGGGGACCGTACACCGATAAACTCATCTTT. Translated: CACDTVSGGPYTDKLIF.

Within the sample, this clone is medium-sized (0.01 to 0.1%). Other DNA variants within this sample encode the same CDR3. V and J are TRDV2 and TRDJ1; 12 positions agree with TRDD3. With 3 bases clipped from V and 1 base from J, the junction kept 5 bases outside the gene matches. The CDR3 contains 16 residues. Germline V gene lookup returns CDR1 GEAIGNYY and CDR2 EKD. DNA of the CDR3: TGTGCCTGTGACTCCCTGGGGGATACGCGCACCGATAAACTCATCTTT. Encoded protein: CACDSLGDTRTDKLIF.

This clone has a handful of counts. TCRdb lists the protein of a much larger clone for this DNA, which differs at residue 6, so this is likely a read error; the protein given here is translated from the DNA itself. This chain uses TRDV2 with TRDJ1; unclear D gene. Germline V CDR1 and CDR2: GEAIGNYY, EKD. Trimming took off 0 bases at V and 0 bases at J, with 10 bases between the two ends. This CDR3 is built from 15 residues. This chain's CDR3 is CACDTPQGYTDKLIF. The CDR3 nucleotides are TGTGCCTGTGACACCCCCCAAGGGTACACCGATAAACTCATCTTT.

With regard to this clone: The same CDR3 arises from other DNA sequences in this sample as well. The V and J genes are TRDV2 and TRDJ1, with D perhaps TRDD3 (5 bases). Germline CDR1 is GEAIGNYY and CDR2 is EKD. CDR3 length: 17 amino acids. V was clipped by 0 bases and J by 0 bases, with 16 bases between them. CDR3 residues: CACDTVTAGRYTDKLIF. CDR3 nucleotides: TGTGCCTGTGACACCGTAACTGCTGGGAGATACACCGATAAACTCATCTTT.

With respect to this clone: A much larger clonotype is one base distant, so this may be a read error. The same CDR3 is also encoded by other DNA sequences in this sample. The V call is TRDV2, the J call TRDJ1; 9 bases align to TRDD3. The CDR3 consists of 14 residues. Germline lookup yields CDR1 GEAIGNYY and CDR2 EKD. For the CDR3, the DNA is TGTGCCTGTGACGCCCTGGGGGATTCCGATAAGCTCATCTTT. This gives the protein CACDALGDSDKLIF.